This T cell receptor beta chain was documented in a study of blood T cell repertoires in COVID-19. Study overall: PBMCs, B-cell-depleted T cells, or T cells were the source of the cDNA or gDNA that made up the material.

The CDR3 is 15 amino acids. Trimming took 3 bases from V and 8 from J; bases not matched to a gene: 11. Germline V gene sequence: CDR1 SGHRS, CDR2 YFSETQ. Here immunoSEQ multiplex PCR was the method, and the copy in TCRdb shows in-frame clones only, minus some. The data contain about 200,000 clones, roughly 79% of them singletons. This clone appeared a few times. This sequence originates from a human donor with acute or convalescent COVID-19. The donor label of this sample is uncertain. This chain connects TRBV5-1 to TRBJ1-2; 9 nucleotides align to TRBD1. The sample comprised peripheral blood. Here the CDR3 DNA reads TGCGCCAGCAGCTCGACCACAGGGGGCGCGAAGGGCTACACCTTC. This gives the protein CASSSTTGGAKGYTF.